Below, one T cell receptor beta chain is given with its context. The sample comes from a study of control samples from healthy donors and cancer patients. Generated by immunoSEQ multiplex PCR, the TCRdb table keeps only in-frame clones and is missing some. The table has under 75,000 clones, approximately 85% seen once. CDR1 is LNHNV, CDR2 YYDKDF, per germline (reference sequence). CDR3 length: 18 amino acids. Trimming stripped 4 bases from V and 1 base from J, with 21 bases between. This chain uses TRBV15 with TRBJ2-3, with D possibly being TRBD1 (6 bases). The sequence came from a middle-aged man in good health. Sequencing was performed on blood. DNA for the CDR3: TGTGCCACCAGCACCTCCGCGACAGGACATCCCGGCACAGATACGCAGTATTTT. Its translation: CATSTSATGHPGTDTQYF.